This T cell receptor (beta chain) was identified during a study of T cells in Graves' hyperthyroidism and ophthalmopathy. With respect to this clonotype: Its antigen is still unknown. One base away lies a much larger clone, so this may be a sequencing read error.

General study points: Most thyroid-expanded clonotypes above 0.001 were also found in blood. The model predicted ophthalmopathy a median about 6.6 months before onset.

In germline, CDR1 is SNHLY, CDR2 FYNNEI. The CDR3 is 15 amino acids. Criteria for exclusion of patients were uncontrolled infection, other autoimmune disease, pregnancy or lactation. Cells are PBMCs isolated from 10 ml of fresh blood. RNA transcripts gave rise to amplified TCR beta CDR3 regions. First-round RT-PCR targeting the TCR CDR3 was performed with the HTBI primer set. From the multiplex PCR reads, TCRdb called clonotypes with MiXCR, one entry per CDR3 protein. In the table there are about 620,000 distinct CDR3 sequences, 16% of which are singletons. The clonotype comes from a woman under 40 with Graves' hyperthyroidism. The sequencing sample was made of blood. The V gene is TRBV2, the J gene TRBJ2-1; 7 positions agree with TRBD2. The CDR3 loop reads CASGDSGYSYDEQFF. Here the CDR3 DNA reads TGTGCCAGCGGTGATAGCGGGTATTCCTACGATGAGCAGTTCTTC.